The sequence of this TCR beta chain was determined in a study of shared clonotypes between healthy human individuals. Points from the study as a whole: The study found about 5% of naive CD4 clonotypes shared across a handful of donors. Apart from blood, nothing was sampled; tissue repertoires likely differ.

Libraries were prepared by immunoSEQ multiplex PCR; TCRdb keeps only in-frame clonotypes and omits some of them. This sample has more than 400,000 clones, with approximately 95% found just once. CDR1 and CDR2 from the germline V gene are MGHRA and YSYEKL. This CDR3 is 18 amino acids long. V lost 6 bases and J lost 0, with 21 bases in between. In regard to this clone: Antigen unknown.

This chain connects TRBV4-1 to TRBJ2-4; possibly TRBD2 for D (5 bases). The sequence came from a woman in her 30s in good health. Sequencing was done on a sample of naive CD4+ T cells sorted from blood. Sample subset: CD45RA+ positively selected. CDR3 DNA: TGCGCCAGCAGGCTGAAAAATGCGGGCTTAGAAGCCAAAAACATTCAGTACTTC. Its translation is CASRLKNAGLEAKNIQYF.